This is a list of T cell receptor beta chains from one sample in a study of blood T cell repertoires in COVID-19. Repertoires were generated with immunoSEQ multiplex PCR, while TCRdb's copy carries only in-frame clones and drops some. The table shows about 180,000 clones, with roughly 87% occurring only once. Specimen: peripheral blood. The receptors shown here come from a woman aged 45-60 years with acute or convalescent COVID-19. Each CDR3 is given with its conserved first and last residue. A D gene is named only where the DNA matches it firmly. Size tells how often a clone was seen (once, few, many) or the class of an expanded clone, and some rows leave it out.

>13|many|TRBV10-2|TRBJ2-1|TRBD1
CASALTGSNEQFF
TGCGCCAGCGCCCTGACAGGGTCGAATGAGCAGTTCTTC
>13|.|TRBV12-3/TRBV12-4|TRBJ1-5|.
CASSRQASQPQHF
TGTGCCAGCAGTAGACAGGCCTCTCAGCCCCAGCATTTT
>17|.|TRBV7-9|TRBJ2-3|TRBD2
CASSLATSGHGADTQYF
TGTGCCAGCAGCTTGGCGACTAGCGGGCACGGGGCAGATACGCAGTATTTT
>14|once|TRBV3-1/TRBV3-2|TRBJ1-1|.
CASSLIGWEAEAFF
TGTGCCAGCAGCCTAATTGGATGGGAGGCTGAAGCTTTCTTT
>15|.|TRBV5-1|TRBJ2-1|.
CASSLVQGSYNEQFF
TGCGCCAGCAGCTTGGTTCAGGGGTCCTACAATGAGCAGTTCTTC
>15|.|TRBV19|TRBJ1-4|.
CASSIGGRFNEKLFF
TGTGCCAGTAGTATCGGGGGGCGCTTCAATGAAAAACTGTTTTTT
>14|few|TRBV24-1|TRBJ1-1|TRBD1
CATNIDRGNTEAFF
TGTGCCACCAACATCGACAGGGGAAACACTGAAGCTTTCTTT
>14|.|TRBV6-5|TRBJ1-2|TRBD1
CASFQQGTGYGYTF
TGTGCCAGTTTCCAACAGGGGACTGGCTATGGCTACACCTTC
>15|.|TRBV30|TRBJ2-7|TRBD1
CAWSRAGQGSYEQYF
TGTGCCTGGAGTAGGGCGGGACAGGGGTCCTACGAGCAGTACTTC
>15|.|TRBV30|TRBJ2-3|.
CAWTKGGGNTDTQYF
TGTGCCTGGACCAAAGGGGGGGGCAACACAGATACGCAGTATTTT
>15|.|TRBV6-5|TRBJ2-2|TRBD2
CASSSRLASAGELFF
TGTGCCAGCAGTTCACGACTAGCCAGTGCCGGGGAGCTGTTTTTT
>14|.|TRBV10-3|TRBJ2-2|.
CAISEAGNTGELFF
TGTGCCATCAGTGAAGCCGGGAACACCGGGGAGCTGTTTTTT
>13|few|TRBV10-3|TRBJ1-2|.
CAIRGTGYYGYTF
TGTGCCATCAGAGGAACAGGTTACTATGGCTACACCTTC
>14|.|TRBV12-5|TRBJ1-1|.
CASVRGEGNTEAFF
TGTGCTAGTGTAAGAGGTGAGGGGAACACTGAAGCTTTCTTT
>16|.|TRBV10-3|TRBJ1-2|TRBD1
CAISPGTGNDNYGYTF
TGTGCCATCAGTCCCGGGACAGGGAATGATAACTATGGCTACACCTTC
>17|.|TRBV7-9|TRBJ2-7|TRBD1
CASSPRGGQGISYEQYF
TGTGCCAGCAGCCCCCGGGGGGGACAGGGGATCTCCTACGAGCAGTACTTC
>16|.|TRBV7-9|TRBJ2-1|.
CASSLSAGGAVDEQFF
TGTGCCAGCAGCTTGTCTGCGGGCGGCGCCGTGGATGAGCAGTTCTTC
>14|.|TRBV5-1|TRBJ2-1|.
CASSPSSSYNEQFF
TGCGCCAGCAGCCCTTCTAGCTCCTACAATGAGCAGTTCTTC
>16|.|TRBV18|TRBJ1-1|TRBD1
CASSPQGAIWNTEAFF
TGTGCCAGCTCACCACAGGGGGCCATTTGGAACACTGAAGCTTTCTTT
>13|once|TRBV5-1|TRBJ2-5|TRBD2
CASSLGGRETQYF
TGCGCCAGCAGCTTGGGCGGGAGAGAGACCCAGTACTTC
>12|.|TRBV29-1|TRBJ1-1|.
CSVEKSDTEAFF
TGCAGCGTTGAAAAGAGTGACACTGAAGCTTTCTTT
>13|.|TRBV12-3/TRBV12-4|TRBJ1-6|.
CASRRTDNSPLHF
TGTGCCAGCAGAAGGACAGATAATTCACCCCTCCACTTT
>14|.|TRBV2|TRBJ1-5|TRBD1
CASSDWTGGQPQHF
TGTGCCAGCAGTGATTGGACAGGAGGTCAGCCCCAGCATTTT
>15|once|TRBV11-2|TRBJ2-1|TRBD2
CASLRLAGTYNEQFF
TGTGCCAGCCTCCGACTAGCGGGGACCTACAATGAGCAGTTCTTC
>13|.|TRBV9|TRBJ2-2|.
CASSVFPAGELFF
TGTGCCAGCAGCGTATTTCCAGCCGGGGAGCTGTTTTTT
>16|.|TRBV15|TRBJ2-1|.
CATSDTEGSAYNEQFF
TGTGCCACCAGCGACACTGAAGGGAGCGCCTACAATGAGCAGTTCTTC
>17|.|TRBV27|TRBJ2-1|TRBD2
CASSWPGVAGGIGEQFF
TGTGCCAGCAGTTGGCCGGGGGTAGCGGGAGGTATTGGTGAGCAGTTCTTC
>13|.|TRBV29-1|TRBJ2-3|.
CSVGAGQTDTQYF
TGCAGCGTTGGGGCAGGGCAGACAGATACGCAGTATTTT
>14|.|TRBV6-1|TRBJ2-7|TRBD2
CASSESGTPYEQYF
TGTGCCAGCAGTGAAAGCGGGACCCCCTACGAGCAGTACTTC
>14|.|TRBV5-1|TRBJ2-7|TRBD1
CASSSRDRGGEQYF
TGCGCCAGCAGCTCCCGGGACAGGGGGGGCGAGCAGTACTTC
>15|.|TRBV10-3|TRBJ2-7|TRBD1
CAIRTGTGSSYEQYF
TGTGCCATCAGGACCGGGACAGGGAGCTCCTACGAGCAGTACTTC
>17|many|TRBV5-1|TRBJ2-2|TRBD1
CASSLARTGGNTGELFF
TGCGCCAGCAGCTTGGCCAGGACAGGGGGCAACACCGGGGAGCTGTTTTTT
>13|.|TRBV3-1/TRBV3-2|TRBJ1-2|TRBD1
CASSQGQVYGYTF
TGTGCCAGCAGCCAGGGACAGGTGTACGGCTACACCTTC
>13|once|TRBV13|TRBJ1-1|.
CASSLYGRTEAFF
TGTGCCAGCAGCTTATACGGGAGAACTGAAGCTTTCTTT
>15|.|TRBV7-9|TRBJ2-5|TRBD2
CASSRSGGVWETQYF
TGTGCCAGCAGCCGTAGCGGGGGGGTCTGGGAGACCCAGTACTTC
>17|.|TRBV18|TRBJ1-1|TRBD1
CASSPPLRQGPNTEAFF
TGTGCCAGCTCACCACCGCTCCGACAGGGACCGAACACTGAAGCTTTCTTT
>19|.|TRBV27|TRBJ2-6|TRBD2
CASSPLAGANLAGANVLTF
TGTGCCAGCAGTCCTCTAGCGGGAGCGAATTTAGCCGGGGCCAACGTCCTGACTTTC
>15|.|TRBV7-2|TRBJ2-3|TRBD1
CASSFSSGGRNTQYF
TGTGCCAGCAGCTTTTCCTCAGGGGGTAGGAATACGCAGTATTTT
>15|.|TRBV18|TRBJ1-5|TRBD1
CASSPGTGLNQPQHF
TGTGCCAGCTCACCTGGGACAGGGCTCAATCAGCCCCAGCATTTT
>12|.|TRBV25-1|TRBJ1-2|.
CASGAQNYGYTF
TGTGCCAGCGGGGCACAGAACTATGGCTACACCTTC
>14|few|TRBV3-1/TRBV3-2|TRBJ2-7|TRBD1
CASSPAAGGREQYF
TGTGCCAGCAGCCCCGCGGCAGGGGGAAGGGAGCAGTACTTC